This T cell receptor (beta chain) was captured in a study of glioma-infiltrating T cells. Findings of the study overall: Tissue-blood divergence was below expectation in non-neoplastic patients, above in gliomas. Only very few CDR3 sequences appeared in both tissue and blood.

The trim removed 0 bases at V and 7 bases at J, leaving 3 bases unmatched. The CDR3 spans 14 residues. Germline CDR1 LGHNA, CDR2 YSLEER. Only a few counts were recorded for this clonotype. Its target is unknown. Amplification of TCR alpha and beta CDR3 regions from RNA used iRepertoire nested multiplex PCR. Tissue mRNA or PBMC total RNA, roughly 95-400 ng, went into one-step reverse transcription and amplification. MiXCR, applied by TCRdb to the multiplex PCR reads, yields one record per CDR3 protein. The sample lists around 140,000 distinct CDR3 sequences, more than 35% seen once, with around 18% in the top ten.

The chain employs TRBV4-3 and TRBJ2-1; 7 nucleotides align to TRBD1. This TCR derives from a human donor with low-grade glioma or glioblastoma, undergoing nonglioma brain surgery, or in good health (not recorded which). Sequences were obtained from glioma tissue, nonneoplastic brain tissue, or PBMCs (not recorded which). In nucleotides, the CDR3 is TGCGCCAGCAGCCAAGATTACAGGGGAAATGAGCAGTTCTTC. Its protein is CASSQDYRGNEQFF.